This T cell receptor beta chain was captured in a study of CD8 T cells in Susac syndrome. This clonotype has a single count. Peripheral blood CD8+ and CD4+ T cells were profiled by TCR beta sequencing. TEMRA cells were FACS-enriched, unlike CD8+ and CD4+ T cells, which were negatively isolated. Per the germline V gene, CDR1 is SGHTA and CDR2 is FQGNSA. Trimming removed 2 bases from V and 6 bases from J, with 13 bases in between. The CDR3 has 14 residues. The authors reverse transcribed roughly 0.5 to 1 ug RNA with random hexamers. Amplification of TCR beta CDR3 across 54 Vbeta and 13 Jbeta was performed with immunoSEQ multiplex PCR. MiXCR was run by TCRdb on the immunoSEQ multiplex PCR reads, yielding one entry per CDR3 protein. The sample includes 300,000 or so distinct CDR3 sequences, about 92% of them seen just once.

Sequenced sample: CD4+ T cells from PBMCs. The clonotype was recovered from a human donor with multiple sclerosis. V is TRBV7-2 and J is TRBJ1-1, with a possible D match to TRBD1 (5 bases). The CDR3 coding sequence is TGTGCCAGCAGCTTACCCCGTCCGGGGGCTGAAGCTTTCTTT. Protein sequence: CASSLPRPGAEAFF.